Presented here are 14 T cell receptor beta chains from one specimen sequenced in a study of T cell changes during pregnancy in multiple sclerosis (dated by TCRdb to the late 2010s). Library preparation was by the immunoSEQ multiplex PCR assay. In its TCRdb copy, this immuneACCESS table keeps in-frame sequences only and misses some clones. Where compared with another copy, unresolved V genes explain less than half of these, and the others have no known cause. A total of roughly 50,000 clones appear in this sample, about 92% of them only once. About 0.7% of the sample is taken by the ten largest. The sequenced sample was CD4+ T cells from peripheral blood mononuclear cells, obtained in the third trimester of pregnancy. The receptors shown here come from a female donor with multiple sclerosis, enrolled in a pregnancy study.

This rearrangement joins TRBV28 to TRBJ1-3, with TRBD1 identical over 9 bases. Germline lookup yields CDR1 MDHEN and CDR2 SYDVKM. The trim removed 5 bases at V and 3 bases at J, leaving 8 bases unmatched. CDR3 length equals 16 residues. The CDR3: CASSPGTGRYGNTIYF. CDR3 nucleotides: TGTGCCAGCAGTCCTGGGACAGGGAGGTATGGAAACACCATATATTTT. Based on the CDR3 plus reference TRBV28 and TRBJ1-3, the full variable domain is DVKVTQSSRYLVKRTGEKVFLECVQDMDHENMFWYRQDPGLGLRLIYFSYDVKMKEKGDIPEGYSVSREKKERFSLILESASTNQTSMYLCASSPGTGRYGNTIYFGEGSWLTVV.

This sequence joins TRBV11-2 and TRBJ2-7, with D tentatively TRBD1 (6 bases). Germline lookup yields CDR1 SGHAT and CDR2 FQNNGV. This CDR3 region has 15 residues. Trimming stripped 0 bases from V and 6 bases from J, with 15 bases between. The CDR3 nucleotides read TGTGCCAGCAGCTTAGAAGGCACAGGGCTAAGCGAGCAGTACTTC. As protein: CASSLEGTGLSEQYF.

This clone has a single count. J is TRBJ2-7 and V is TRBV15; weak D call: TRBD2 (5 bases). The CDR3 extends over 13 amino acids. Looked up from germline, CDR1 is LNHNV and CDR2 is YYDKDF (reference sequence). Trimming pared 3 bases from V and 2 bases from J, leaving 8 bases between. CDR3 residues: CATSRTTTYEQYF. The CDR3 DNA follows: TGTGCCACCAGCAGGACTACCACCTACGAGCAGTACTTC.

The chain is built from TRBV27 and TRBJ2-6, with 7 nucleotides matching TRBD1. The germline CDR1 and CDR2 sequences are MNHEY and SMNVEV (reference sequence). J lost 3 bases, V lost 8 bases, and 10 bases had no gene match. This CDR3 region has 16 residues. The CDR3 reads CASSAWTGGGANVLTF. The CDR3 DNA sequence: TGTGCCAGCTCCGCGTGGACAGGTGGTGGGGCCAACGTCCTGACTTTC.

CDR3 DNA sequence: TGTGCCAGCAGCCTTAGCGGGAGGGCCGATAATGAGCAGTTCTTC. Amino acids: CASSLSGRADNEQFF. The V gene is TRBV7-2, the J gene TRBJ2-1; TRBD2 matches 11 bases. V lost 5 bases to trimming and J lost 7 bases; unmatched junction nucleotides: 7. From germline, CDR1 is SGHTA and CDR2 FQGNSA. The CDR3 is 15 amino acids.

V usage is TRBV29-1 and J usage is TRBJ1-2; maybe TRBD1 (5 bases). Germline CDR1 reads SQVTM; CDR2 reads ANQGSEA. This CDR3 contains 11 residues. V dropped 8 bases and J dropped 6 bases, with 13 bases sitting between them. CDR3 protein: CSLRGADGYTF. As DNA, the CDR3 is TGCAGCCTGCGGGGCGCGGATGGCTACACCTTC.

This rearrangement joins TRBV19 to TRBJ2-6, with D unresolved. The CDR3 contains 14 residues. V was cut by 6 bases and J by 1 base, with 7 bases left in between. Germline V lookup: CDR1 LNHDA, CDR2 SQIVND (reference sequence). CDR3 bases: TGTGCCAGTAGCTACTCATCTGGGGCCAACGTCCTGACTTTC. Residues: CASSYSSGANVLTF. Using reference TRBV19 and TRBJ2-6 for the parts outside the CDR3, the full variable domain is DGGITQSPKYLFRKEGQNVTLSCEQNLNHDAMYWYRQDPGQGLRLIYYSQIVNDFQKGDIAEGYSVSREKKESFPLTVTSAQKNPTAFYLCASSYSSGANVLTFGAGSRLTVL.

Written as DNA, the CDR3 is TGTGCCAGCGAGACGCCTACTATAAGGTATTTT. Protein: CASETPTIRYF. The rearrangement links TRBV6-6 to TRBJ2-3; D unresolved. Between the trimmed V and J ends, which lost 8 bases and 14 bases, there was a span of 17 bases. In germline, CDR1 is MNHNY, CDR2 SVGAGI (reference sequence). The CDR3 sequence is 11 residues long.

The gene calls are TRBV7-3 and TRBJ1-1, with unresolved D. CDR3 length: 15 amino acids. V lost 2 bases and J lost 1, with 11 bases in between. The germline V gene has CDR1 SGHTA and CDR2 FQGTGA. CDR3 protein: CASSLEGGRNTEAFF. CDR3 coding DNA: TGTGCCAGCAGCTTAGAGGGAGGTCGGAACACTGAAGCTTTCTTT. Variable domain in full (rest from reference TRBV7-3 and TRBJ1-1): GAGVSQTPSNKVTEKGKYVELRCDPISGHTALYWYRQSLGQGPEFLIYFQGTGAADDSGLPNDRFFAVRPEGSVSTLKIQRTERGDSAVYLCASSLEGGRNTEAFFGQGTRLTVV.

This clone occurred a few times. V gene TRBV27 combines with J gene TRBJ2-7, with 13 bases lining up with TRBD2. Unmatched junction bases numbered 19, after V lost 5 bases and J lost 3 bases. CDR1 MNHEY and CDR2 SMNVEV come from the germline V gene (reference sequence). The CDR3 has 20 amino acids. CDR3 DNA: TGTGCCAGCAGTCCCCGGATCCCCCCCCCGACTAGCGGGAGGCTCTACGAGCAGTACTTC. Translating it yields CASSPRIPPPTSGRLYEQYF.

This chain links TRBV11-2 with TRBJ2-7, with 7 bases lining up with TRBD2. This CDR3 is 16 amino acids long. With V trimmed by 1 base and J by 7 bases, 13 bases remained unmatched. The germline gives CDR1 SGHAT, CDR2 FQNNGV. Here the CDR3 DNA reads TGTGCCAGCAGCTTAGCTGCGGGGGTAGTTTCTCGAGAGCAGTACTTC. Its protein is CASSLAAGVVSREQYF.

This chain links TRBV7-2 with TRBJ2-4, with 12 bases lining up with TRBD2. Per the germline V gene, CDR1 is SGHTA and CDR2 is FQGNSA. CDR3 length: 16 amino acids. Trimming at V came to 1 base and at J to 4 bases, leaving 2 bases not matched to a gene. CDR3 coding DNA: TGTGCCAGCAGCTTAGGGACTAGCGGGAAGAAAAACATTCAGTACTTC. This sequence encodes CASSLGTSGKKNIQYF.

The rearrangement links TRBV25-1 to TRBJ1-5; 12 nucleotides align to TRBD1. V lost 3 bases and J lost 6; bases outside the gene matches: 6. The CDR3 sequence is 16 residues long. The germline V gene has CDR1 MGHDK and CDR2 SYGVNS. The CDR3 DNA sequence: TGTGCCAGCAGTGATCCCGGGACAGGGGGCCTTCAGCCCCAGCATTTT. It specifies CASSDPGTGGLQPQHF. The variable domain in full, with the rest retrieved from reference TRBV25-1 and TRBJ1-5, is EADIYQTPRYLVIGTGKKITLECSQTMGHDKMYWYQQDPGMELHLIHYSYGVNSTEKGDLSSESTVSRIRTEHFPLTLESARPSHTSQYLCASSDPGTGGLQPQHFGDGTRLSIL.

The V gene is TRBV28, the J gene TRBJ2-7; 8 nucleotides agree with TRBD1. V dropped 2 bases and J dropped 2; count of bases not matched to a gene: 8. The CDR3 is 16 residues long. Per the germline V gene, CDR1 is MDHEN and CDR2 is SYDVKM. The CDR3 DNA sequence: TGTGCCAGCAGTTTAGCCGGGACAGGAAACCCCTACGAGCAGTACTTC. The encoded protein is CASSLAGTGNPYEQYF.